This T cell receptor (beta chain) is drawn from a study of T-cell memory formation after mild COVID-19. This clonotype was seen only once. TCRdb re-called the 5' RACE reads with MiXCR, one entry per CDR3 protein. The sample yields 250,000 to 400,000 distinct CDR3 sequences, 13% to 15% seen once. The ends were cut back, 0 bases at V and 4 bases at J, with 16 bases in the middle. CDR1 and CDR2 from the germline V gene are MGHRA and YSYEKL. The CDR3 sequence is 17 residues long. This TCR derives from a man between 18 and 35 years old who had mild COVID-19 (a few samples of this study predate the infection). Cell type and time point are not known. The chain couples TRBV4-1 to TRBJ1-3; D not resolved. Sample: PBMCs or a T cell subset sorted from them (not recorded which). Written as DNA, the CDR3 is TGCGCCAGCAGCCAAGATTCTACCGGGGTGGCGGGAAACACCATATATTTT. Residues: CASSQDSTGVAGNTIYF.